This entry lists 5 T cell receptor beta chains sequenced from one sample in a study of cytomegalovirus exposure and HLA in healthy donors. Primers included in the PCR were 60 Vbeta and 13 Jbeta primers. The protocol was immunoSEQ multiplex PCR, while the TCRdb copy is restricted to in-frame clones and leaves out a portion. The repertoire has under 250,000 clones, 80% to 85% of them found once; the top ten carry less than 9%. The sequenced material came from PBMCs. These receptor sequences come from a woman in her sixties or seventies in good health and CMV-seropositive.

The chain joins TRBV14 to TRBJ1-3, with 9 bases that match TRBD1. Unmatched junction bases numbered 2, after V lost 1 base and J lost 1 base. CDR3 length: 16 residues. CDR1 SGHDN and CDR2 FVKESK come from the germline V gene. Here the CDR3 reads CASSQADRGSGNTIYF. The CDR3, as DNA: TGTGCCAGCAGCCAAGCTGACAGGGGGTCTGGAAACACCATATATTTT. Full variable domain (rest looked up from reference TRBV14 and TRBJ1-3): EAGVTQFPSHSVIEKGQTVTLRCDPISGHDNLYWYRRVMGKEIKFLLHFVKESKQDESGMPNNRFLAERTGGTYSTLKVQPAELEDSGVYFCASSQADRGSGNTIYFGEGSWLTVV.

The chain links TRBV7-3 to TRBJ2-1, with 10 nucleotides matching TRBD2. Germline values: CDR1 SGHTA, CDR2 FQGTGA. Trimming at V came to 4 bases and at J to 6 bases, leaving 12 bases not matched to a gene. The CDR3 contains 17 residues. The CDR3 protein is CASSSSIGTSASNEQFF. The CDR3 DNA reads TGTGCCAGCAGCTCATCGATCGGGACTAGCGCCTCCAATGAGCAGTTCTTC.

This clone was counted a few times. This chain joins TRBV6-5 and TRBJ2-7; D is possibly TRBD2 (6 bases). The CDR3 extends over 14 amino acids. Trimming pared 2 bases from V and 6 bases from J, leaving 14 bases between. The germline CDR1 and CDR2 sequences are MNHEY and SVGAGI. CDR3 sequence reads: CASSYTGEASEQYF. The CDR3 DNA sequence: TGTGCCAGCAGTTACACCGGGGAGGCCTCCGAGCAGTACTTC.

This chain links TRBV5-1 with TRBJ1-2; 9 nucleotides line up with TRBD1. Unmatched junction bases numbered 6, after V lost 3 bases and J lost 9 bases. The CDR3 totals 13 residues. Germline V gene sequence: CDR1 SGHRS, CDR2 YFSETQ. The CDR3 bases are TGCGCCAGCAGCTCGGGACAGGGAGACAGCTACACCTTC. This encodes CASSSGQGDSYTF.

The chain is built from TRBV28 and TRBJ2-1; TRBD2 might be the D (6 bases). The V end was cut by 4 bases, the J end by 3 bases, with 10 bases between. Per germline, CDR1 MDHEN and CDR2 SYDVKM. The CDR3 loop spans 14 amino acids. The CDR3 loop reads CASSSGLHYNEQFF. DNA of the CDR3: TGTGCCAGCAGTTCTGGACTACACTACAATGAGCAGTTCTTC. Full variable domain (missing parts from reference TRBV28 and TRBJ2-1): DVKVTQSSRYLVKRTGEKVFLECVQDMDHENMFWYRQDPGLGLRLIYFSYDVKMKEKGDIPEGYSVSREKKERFSLILESASTNQTSMYLCASSSGLHYNEQFFGPGTRLTVL.